This entry is about one TCR beta chain. This entry is derived from a study of blood T cell repertoires in COVID-19. This CDR3 contains 15 residues. CDR1 is SGDLS, CDR2 YYNGEE, per germline. The V gene lost 3 bases and the J gene lost 1 base, with 13 bases spanning the gap. Assay: immunoSEQ multiplex PCR; the TCRdb copy retains only in-frame clones and omits some. The table shows under 200,000 clones, with roughly 90% occurring only once. The chain carries TRBV9 and TRBJ2-5, with D maybe TRBD1 (6 bases). This receptor was taken from a man in his forties or fifties with acute or convalescent COVID-19. Source material: peripheral blood. The CDR3 loop is CASSGSTGFQETQYF. The DNA for the CDR3 is TGTGCCAGCAGCGGATCAACAGGGTTCCAAGAGACCCAGTACTTC.